The 3 T cell receptor beta chains below all came from one sample that was sequenced in a study of T cell responses to AZD1222 COVID-19 vaccine (dated by TCRdb to about 2021). Libraries were prepared through the immunoSEQ multiplex PCR assay. TCRdb stores this immuneACCESS table with in-frame sequences only. Part of the clones is absent; in the studies checked, under half of the shortfall reflects unresolved V genes, and no reason is known for the rest. For this sample the table gives 84,000 or so clones, of which roughly 88% were detected only once. About 15% of the sample lies in the top ten. The time point label on this specimen signifies: baseline before first vaccination. The specimen comprised peripheral blood, sampled on day 0 of AZD1222 vaccination. These receptors were collected from an adult in good health.

The V gene is TRBV6-5, the J gene TRBJ2-7, with 8 bases aligning to TRBD1. The CDR3 consists of 14 residues. The germline V gene encodes CDR1 MNHEY and CDR2 SVGAGI. J lost 3 bases, V lost 7 bases, and 8 bases had no gene match. In DNA form, the CDR3 reads TGTGCCAGCACCGAGACAGGGGAGTACTACGAGCAGTACTTC. This codes for CASTETGEYYEQYF.

The gene calls are TRBV5-6 and TRBJ1-4; 10 nucleotides match TRBD1. J gave up 7 bases and V 0 bases, and 15 bases lay outside the gene matches. Germline V gene data show CDR1 as SGHDT and CDR2 as YYEEEE. The CDR3 has 19 amino acids. In nucleotides, the CDR3 is TGTGCCAGCAGCTTGGGGGCCGCGACAGGGGGCTTATGGCTTGAAAAACTGTTTTTT. Its translation: CASSLGAATGGLWLEKLFF.

This clone occurred once. The DNA of the CDR3 is TGCGCCAGCAGCTCGGGACAGGCAACCTTCTCTGGGGCCAACGTCCTGACTTTC. Its protein product is CASSSGQATFSGANVLTF. The V and J genes are TRBV5-1 and TRBJ2-6; TRBD1 agrees at 8 bases. The V gene end was trimmed by 3 bases and the J gene end by 0 bases; junction bases not matched to a gene: 8. Per the germline V gene, CDR1 is SGHRS and CDR2 is YFSETQ. The CDR3 sequence is 18 residues long.